Listed below are T cell receptor beta chains from one sample, sequenced in a study of T cell responses to AZD1222 COVID-19 vaccine. Here immunoSEQ multiplex PCR was the method, and the copy in TCRdb shows in-frame clones only, minus some. The data hold about 100,000 clones, with 87% observed a single time. The specimen comprised peripheral blood, sampled on day 0 of AZD1222 vaccination. The receptors originated from an adult in good health. Both conserved end residues are part of each CDR3. A D gene is named only where the DNA matches it firmly. Not all rows give a size; the values are once, few, many and, for expanded clones, a class.

CASSRDLAKETQYF | TGCGCCAGCAGCCGGGACTTGGCTAAAGAGACCCAGTACTTC | . | TRBJ2-5 | . | TRBV5-1
CASSRPYNEQFF | TGTGCCAGCAGCCGCCCTTACAATGAGCAGTTCTTC | . | TRBJ2-1 | . | TRBV6-5
CASSLGQRGALGETQYF | TGCGCCAGCAGCTTGGGACAGCGGGGGGCCCTAGGGGAGACCCAGTACTTC | . | TRBJ2-5 | TRBD2 | TRBV5-1
CASRFGGRGAGELFF | TGTGCCAGCAGGTTCGGGGGCCGAGGAGCCGGGGAGCTGTTTTTT | . | TRBJ2-2 | . | TRBV7-9
CASSNDRNSPLHF | TGCGCCAGCAGCAACGACAGGAATTCACCCCTCCACTTT | once | TRBJ1-6 | . | TRBV5-1
CTTGPRRYEQYF | TGCACCACTGGGCCTCGGCGGTACGAGCAGTACTTC | . | TRBJ2-7 | . | TRBV1
CASSLVGTALTYTEAFF | TGTGCCAGCAGCTTAGTCGGGACAGCCCTAACTTACACTGAAGCTTTCTTT | . | TRBJ1-1 | TRBD1 | TRBV7-8
CASSQVRGRGEAFF | TGCGCCAGCAGCCAAGTCCGGGGTCGAGGTGAAGCTTTCTTT | . | TRBJ1-1 | . | TRBV4-1
CASRESGLAGADTQYF | TGTGCCAGCAGGGAATCGGGACTAGCGGGGGCAGATACGCAGTATTTT | . | TRBJ2-3 | TRBD2 | TRBV6-1
CASSLELATGGNEQYF | TGCGCCAGCAGCTTGGAGCTTGCGACAGGGGGCAACGAGCAGTACTTC | . | TRBJ2-7 | TRBD1 | TRBV5-1
CSVQGLAENNEQFF | TGCAGCGTACAAGGACTAGCGGAGAACAATGAGCAGTTCTTC | . | TRBJ2-1 | TRBD2 | TRBV29-1
CASPFSTSHLGQFF | TGTGCCAGTCCTTTTAGCACGAGCCACTTAGGGCAGTTCTTC | . | TRBJ2-1 | . | TRBV2
CASQWDRNQPQHF | TGTGCCAGCCAGTGGGACAGAAATCAGCCCCAGCATTTT | . | TRBJ1-5 | TRBD1 | TRBV2
CASNSWPDRNYGYTF | TGTGCCAGCAATTCATGGCCGGACAGAAACTATGGCTACACCTTC | . | TRBJ1-2 | . | TRBV3-1/TRBV3-2
CASSYTSGNYEQYF | TGTGCCAGTAGTTACACTAGCGGAAACTACGAGCAGTACTTC | . | TRBJ2-7 | TRBD2 | TRBV19
CASAGQNTEAFF | TGTGCCAGCGCAGGGCAGAACACTGAAGCTTTCTTT | . | TRBJ1-1 | . | TRBV18
CASGSIAQPQHF | TGTGCTAGTGGTTCGATAGCTCAGCCCCAGCATTTT | . | TRBJ1-5 | . | TRBV12-5
CASSRTGAWNTEAFF | TGCGCCAGCAGCCGCACAGGGGCCTGGAACACTGAAGCTTTCTTT | . | TRBJ1-1 | TRBD1 | TRBV4-1
CASSSAGAGETEAFF | TGTGCCAGCAGTAGTGCGGGGGCGGGTGAGACTGAAGCTTTCTTT | once | TRBJ1-1 | . | TRBV27
CASSDFAGGVRGEGYTF | TGCGCCAGCAGTGATTTTGCAGGTGGGGTACGGGGAGAGGGCTACACCTTC | . | TRBJ1-2 | . | TRBV10-2
CATGLAGPEETQYF | TGTGCCACCGGACTGGCGGGGCCAGAAGAGACCCAGTACTTC | . | TRBJ2-5 | . | TRBV10-3
CASKDGPNTEAFF | TGTGCCAGCAAAGATGGACCGAACACTGAAGCTTTCTTT | once | TRBJ1-1 | . | TRBV27
CAISGDAGVSEQYF | TGTGCCATCAGTGGGGATGCGGGAGTAAGCGAGCAGTACTTC | . | TRBJ2-7 | TRBD2 | TRBV10-3
CASSLGGNTGELFF | TGTGCCAGCAGTTTGGGAGGGAACACCGGGGAGCTGTTTTTT | . | TRBJ2-2 | . | TRBV6-2/TRBV6-3
CASSQGTGYGYTF | TGTGCCAGCAGCCAAGGGACTGGCTATGGCTACACCTTC | . | TRBJ1-2 | . | TRBV14
CASSLGTGVHQPQHF | TGTGCCAGCAGTCTGGGGACAGGGGTGCATCAGCCCCAGCATTTT | . | TRBJ1-5 | TRBD1 | TRBV7-2
CASSPYGTTTHTGELFF | TGTGCCAGCAGCCCCTATGGGACAACAACCCACACCGGGGAGCTGTTTTTT | . | TRBJ2-2 | . | TRBV13
CASSAVRDRGPPLHF | TGTGCCAGCAGTGCGGTTCGGGACAGGGGGCCACCCCTCCACTTT | . | TRBJ1-6 | TRBD1 | TRBV27
CASSEGLALYEQYF | TGTGCCAGCTCGGAGGGACTAGCCCTCTACGAGCAGTACTTC | . | TRBJ2-7 | TRBD2 | TRBV18
CASTGQGRGYTF | TGTGCCAGCACCGGACAGGGGAGAGGCTACACCTTC | . | TRBJ1-2 | TRBD1 | TRBV6-5
CASSLRAPTNTGELFF | TGTGCCAGCTCCCTGAGAGCCCCCACGAACACCGGGGAGCTGTTTTTT | once | TRBJ2-2 | . | TRBV18
CASSLLRTSGRTNTGELFF | TGTGCCAGCAGCTTGTTGCGGACTAGCGGGAGGACTAACACCGGGGAGCTGTTTTTT | . | TRBJ2-2 | TRBD2 | TRBV5-6
CASSTVSGYGYTF | TGTGCCAGCAGCACTGTGTCGGGCTATGGCTACACCTTC | . | TRBJ1-2 | . | TRBV11-2
CASSGLRGYEQYF | TGTGCCAGCAGCGGCCTGAGGGGGTACGAGCAGTACTTC | . | TRBJ2-7 | . | TRBV9
CASRESTYEQYF | TGTGCCAGCCGGGAGTCTACCTACGAGCAGTACTTC | . | TRBJ2-7 | . | TRBV25-1
CASSLDGPLANYGYTF | TGCGCCAGCAGCCTGGACGGGCCGTTAGCTAACTATGGCTACACCTTC | . | TRBJ1-2 | . | TRBV10-2
CASSPRTGNTF | TGTGCCAGCAGCCCACGGACAGGAAACACCTTC | . | TRBJ1-2 | TRBD1 | TRBV11-2
CASSLGGKSTEAFF | TGTGCCAGCAGCTTGGGGGGTAAGTCCACTGAAGCTTTCTTT | . | TRBJ1-1 | . | TRBV5-4
CASSPTQDNEQFF | TGTGCCAGCAGCCCGACGCAGGACAATGAGCAGTTCTTC | . | TRBJ2-1 | . | TRBV7-3
CASSIRGLAGGQDTQYF | TGTGCCAGTAGTATAAGAGGACTAGCGGGGGGGCAAGATACGCAGTATTTT | . | TRBJ2-3 | TRBD2 | TRBV19
CASSQEWGRPNTEAFF | TGTGCCAGCAGCCAAGAATGGGGGCGGCCCAACACTGAAGCTTTCTTT | . | TRBJ1-1 | . | TRBV3-1/TRBV3-2